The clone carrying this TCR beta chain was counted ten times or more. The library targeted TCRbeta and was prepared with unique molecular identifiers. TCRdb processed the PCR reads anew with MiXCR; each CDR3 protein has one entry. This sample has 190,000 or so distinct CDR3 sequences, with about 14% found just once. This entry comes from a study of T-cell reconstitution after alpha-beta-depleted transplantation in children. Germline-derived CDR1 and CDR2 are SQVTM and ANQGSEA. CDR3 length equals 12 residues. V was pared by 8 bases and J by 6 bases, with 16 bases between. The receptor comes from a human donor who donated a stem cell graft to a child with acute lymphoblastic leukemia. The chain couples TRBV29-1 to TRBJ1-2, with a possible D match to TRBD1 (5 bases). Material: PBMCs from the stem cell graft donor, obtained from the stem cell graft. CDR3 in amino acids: CSTAAGKDGYTF. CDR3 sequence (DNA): TGCAGCACCGCGGCAGGGAAAGATGGCTACACCTTC. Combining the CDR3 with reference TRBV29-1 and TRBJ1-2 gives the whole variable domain SAVISQKPSRDICQRGTSLTIQCQVDSQVTMMFWYRQQPGQSLTLIATANQGSEATYESGFVIDKFPISRPNLTFSTLTVSNMSPEDSSIYLCSTAAGKDGYTFGSGTRLTVV.